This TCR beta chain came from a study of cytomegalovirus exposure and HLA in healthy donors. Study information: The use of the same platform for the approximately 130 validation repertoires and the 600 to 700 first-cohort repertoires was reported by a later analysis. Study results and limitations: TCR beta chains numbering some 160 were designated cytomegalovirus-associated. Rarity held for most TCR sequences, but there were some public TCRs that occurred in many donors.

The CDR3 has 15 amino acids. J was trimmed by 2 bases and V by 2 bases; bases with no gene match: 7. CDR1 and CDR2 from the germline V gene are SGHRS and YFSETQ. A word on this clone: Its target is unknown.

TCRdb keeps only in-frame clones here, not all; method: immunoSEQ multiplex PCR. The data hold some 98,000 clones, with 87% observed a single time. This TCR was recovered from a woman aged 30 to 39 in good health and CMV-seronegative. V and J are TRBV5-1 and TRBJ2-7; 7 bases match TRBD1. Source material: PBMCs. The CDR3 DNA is TGCGCCAGCAGCTTACGGACAGGTAATCCCTACGAGCAGTACTTC. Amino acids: CASSLRTGNPYEQYF.